The 22 T cell receptor beta chains reported below all come from one sample, sequenced in a study of T cells in Graves' hyperthyroidism and ophthalmopathy. RNA transcripts served as the template for amplifying TCR beta CDR3 regions. Researchers ran a first-round RT-PCR on the TCR CDR3 using the HTBI primer set. In TCRdb, the multiplex PCR reads were re-called with MiXCR into one record per CDR3 protein. The profile shows 300,000 to 450,000 distinct CDR3 sequences, roughly 25% of them singletons. The sample was blood. These receptors all stem from a man in his fifties or sixties with Graves' hyperthyroidism.

V usage is TRBV20-1 and J usage is TRBJ2-2; D is unresolved. This CDR3 has 13 amino acids. Germline V gene lookup returns CDR1 DFQATT and CDR2 SNEGSKA (reference sequence). V shed 4 bases and J shed 7 bases, with 13 bases lying between them. The CDR3 sequence is CSATPATDGELFF. The CDR3 DNA follows: TGCAGTGCTACCCCCGCGACGGACGGGGAGCTGTTTTTT.

This clonotype was recorded a few times. V and J are TRBV20-1 and TRBJ2-1; 12 bases match TRBD2. Germline trimming cut 4 bases from V and 4 bases from J; bases unmatched to any gene: 5. The CDR3 covers 15 residues. CDR1 DFQATT and CDR2 SNEGSKA come from the germline V gene (reference sequence). The CDR3: CSAIGLAGRYNEQFF. The CDR3 DNA reads as TGCAGTGCTATAGGACTAGCGGGACGATACAATGAGCAGTTCTTC.

The sample holds many counts of this clonotype. The rearrangement links TRBV3-1 to TRBJ2-1; TRBD2 aligns across 14 bases. The V and J ends lost 6 bases and 10 bases, in that order; junction bases with no gene match: 8. The germline gives CDR1 LGHDT, CDR2 YNNKEL (reference sequence). The CDR3 length is 15 residues. As DNA, the CDR3 is TGTGCCAGCAGACCGGGACTAGCGGGAGTGGAGGAGCAGTTCTTC. This codes for CASRPGLAGVEEQFF.

Only a few counts were recorded for this clonotype. V and J are TRBV24-1 and TRBJ2-7, with 9 bases fitting TRBD1. The CDR3 runs 18 residues. The J segment lost 4 bases and the V segment lost 4 bases, leaving 16 bases of the junction unmatched. Germline CDR1 reads KGHDR; CDR2 reads SFDVKD. CDR3 nucleotide sequence: TGTGCCACCAGTGACACCGCTACTGACAGGGGGTTACCTTACGAGCAGTACTTC. It encodes CATSDTATDRGLPYEQYF.

This clonotype has only a few counts. The rearrangement uses TRBV12-3 or TRBV12-4 and TRBJ2-1; 10 nucleotides match TRBD2. There are 14 residues in the CDR3. V shed 7 bases and J 5 bases; nucleotides not matched to a gene: 5. CDR3 region: CASTGTSDHNEQFF. As DNA, the CDR3 is TGTGCCAGCACCGGGACTAGCGACCACAATGAGCAGTTCTTC.

This clonotype was observed at least ten times. This chain links TRBV11-2 with TRBJ1-1; D unclear. The germline V and J ends were trimmed by 4 bases and 6 bases, with 9 bases remaining between them. CDR1 is SGHAT, CDR2 FQNNGV, per germline. The CDR3 covers 12 residues. The CDR3 DNA reads TGTGCCAGCAGCTCTCACACGGCTGAAGCTTTCTTT. This sequence encodes CASSSHTAEAFF.

In this sample, this clonotype turned up a few times. The chain is built from TRBV6-1 and TRBJ1-1, with 8 bases identical to TRBD1. Germline-derived CDR1 and CDR2 are MNHNS and SASEGT. This CDR3 comprises 14 residues. Germline trimming cut 3 bases from V and 7 bases from J; bases unmatched to any gene: 7. The CDR3 coding sequence is TGTGCCAGCAGTGAGTTGGCAGGGGGCGGTGAAGCTTTCTTT. Amino acids: CASSELAGGGEAFF.

This sequence joins TRBV7-3 and TRBJ1-3; D is uncertain. Trimming pared 3 bases from V and 4 bases from J, leaving 7 bases between. CDR1 is SGHTA, CDR2 FQGTGA, per germline. The CDR3 is made up of 13 amino acids. CDR3 region: CASSFALGNTIYF. The CDR3 nucleotides read TGTGCCAGCAGCTTTGCATTAGGAAACACCATATATTTT.

The J gene is TRBJ2-7, the V gene TRBV5-1; perhaps TRBD1 as D (6 bases). Trimming took 10 bases from V and 5 from J, leaving 16 bases between them. The germline V gene encodes CDR1 SGHRS and CDR2 YFSETQ. There are 12 residues in the CDR3. CDR3 protein: CASGEGRDEQYF. The CDR3 nucleotides are TGCGCCTCAGGGGAAGGAAGGGACGAGCAGTACTTC.

The chain links TRBV19 to TRBJ2-2; 9 positions match TRBD1. Trimming cost V 5 bases and J 4 bases; bases outside gene matches: 5. The CDR3 sequence is 15 residues long. Germline V CDR1 and CDR2: LNHDA, SQIVND (reference sequence). The CDR3 protein is CASSATGGVTGELFF. Written as DNA, the CDR3 is TGTGCCAGTAGTGCTACAGGGGGCGTCACCGGGGAGCTGTTTTTT. Based on the CDR3 plus reference TRBV19 and TRBJ2-2, the full variable domain is DGGITQSPKYLFRKEGQNVTLSCEQNLNHDAMYWYRQDPGQGLRLIYYSQIVNDFQKGDIAEGYSVSREKKESFPLTVTSAQKNPTAFYLCASSATGGVTGELFFGEGSRLTVL.

The sample holds a few counts of this clonotype. Because it lacks the conserved phenylalanine or tryptophan at the end, this CDR3 is likely a read error. CDR3 in DNA: TGTGCCAGCAGTGAACCCGCAGGGCCAATGAACACTGAAGCTTTCCTT. Translated, it gives CASSEPAGPMNTEAFL. This chain uses TRBV6-1 with TRBJ1-1; D might be TRBD1 (5 bases). V lost 2 bases, J lost 0 bases, and 13 bases lay in between. The CDR3 loop spans 16 amino acids. The germline V gene encodes CDR1 MNHNS and CDR2 SASEGT.

The rearrangement uses TRBV12-3 or TRBV12-4 and TRBJ2-7; D is unclear. V was pared by 7 bases and J by 3 bases, with 13 bases between. CDR3 length equals 13 residues. This chain's CDR3 is CASTGGLIYEQYF. CDR3 sequence (DNA): TGTGCCAGCACCGGCGGCTTGATCTACGAGCAGTACTTC.

This clonotype was seen a few times. The rearrangement links TRBV6-5 to TRBJ2-7, with 9 positions matching TRBD1. CDR3 size: 15 residues. The germline CDR1 and CDR2 sequences are MNHEY and SVGAGI. With 2 bases clipped from V and 0 bases from J, the junction kept 2 bases outside the gene matches. The CDR3 DNA is TGTGCCAGCAGTTACGGGACAGGGTTCTCCTACGAGCAGTACTTC. This gives the protein CASSYGTGFSYEQYF.

The gene calls are TRBV5-6 and TRBJ2-7; possibly TRBD1 for D (5 bases). Per germline, CDR1 SGHDT and CDR2 YYEEEE. The length of the CDR3 is 12 residues. V was cut by 4 bases and J by 5 bases, with 10 bases left in between. The CDR3 region has the DNA TGTGCCAGCAGCCGCGACAGCCACGAGCAGTACTTC. It encodes CASSRDSHEQYF.

This clonotype turned up a few times. This sequence joins TRBV5-1 and TRBJ2-7; 10 positions agree with TRBD2. Losses at the gene ends were 2 bases for V and 4 bases for J; bases not matched to a gene: 9. Germline CDR1 and CDR2: SGHRS and YFSETQ. The CDR3 contains 16 residues. The chain's CDR3 is CASSFHPSGSMYEQYF. The CDR3 bases are TGCGCCAGCAGCTTTCACCCTAGCGGGAGTATGTACGAGCAGTACTTC.

At least ten counts were recorded for this clonotype. This chain joins TRBV7-2 and TRBJ2-1, with D maybe TRBD2 (6 bases). CDR1 and CDR2 from the germline V gene are SGHTA and FQGNSA. Trimming took off 3 bases at V and 7 bases at J, with 10 bases between the two ends. This CDR3 is built from 13 residues. Here the CDR3 DNA reads TGTGCCAGCAGCTTTATGGGGGGTAATGAGCAGTTCTTC. Residues: CASSFMGGNEQFF.

This clonotype has a count of ten or more. The V call is TRBV12-3 or TRBV12-4, the J call TRBJ2-7, with D maybe TRBD2 (6 bases). This CDR3 has 15 residues. Trimming took 5 bases from V and 0 from J, leaving 14 bases between them. For the CDR3, the DNA is TGTGCCAGCAGTATATCGGGACTCGTCTCCTACGAGCAGTACTTC. Its translation is CASSISGLVSYEQYF.

This chain connects TRBV20-1 to TRBJ2-3; 7 bases match TRBD2. After removal of 3 bases from V and 3 bases from J, the junction contained 12 bases not matched to a gene. The CDR3 covers 16 residues. Looked up from germline, CDR1 is DFQATT and CDR2 is SNEGSKA (reference sequence). CDR3 sequence: CSASSSRGGRTDTQYF. For the CDR3, the DNA is TGCAGTGCTAGTTCCTCTCGGGGCGGGAGAACAGATACGCAGTATTTT.

The chain joins TRBV20-1 to TRBJ1-1, with 7 bases fitting TRBD1. V dropped 4 bases and J dropped 2; count of bases not matched to a gene: 7. Per germline, CDR1 DFQATT and CDR2 SNEGSKA (reference sequence). The CDR3 runs to 14 residues. This chain's CDR3 is CSATQTGPNTEAFF. The CDR3 DNA is TGCAGTGCTACCCAGACAGGGCCAAACACTGAAGCTTTCTTT.

This clonotype came up a few times. The gene calls are TRBV5-1 and TRBJ2-7; perhaps TRBD2 as D (5 bases). V lost 2 bases to trimming and J lost 5 bases, with 23 bases between them. Germline values: CDR1 SGHRS, CDR2 YFSETQ. This CDR3 comprises 17 residues. The DNA of the CDR3 is TGCGCCAGCAGCTTATTTCTCTGGGGAAGTTCTAGCCACGAGCAGTACTTC. Translated, it gives CASSLFLWGSSSHEQYF.

Ten or more counts support this clonotype. The chain links TRBV3-1 to TRBJ1-2; D is ambiguous. Trimming took off 2 bases at V and 5 bases at J, with 12 bases between the two ends. The CDR3 runs 14 residues. Germline V gene data show CDR1 as LGHDT and CDR2 as YNNKEL (reference sequence). The CDR3 DNA reads TGTGCCAGCAGCCAAACGGGATGGGGATATGGCTACACCTTC. Translation: CASSQTGWGYGYTF.

For this clonotype: Relative to the germline gene, one junction end is altered; a read error may explain this. Here the CDR3 DNA reads TGCGCCAGCAGCCAAACAAGAGGGCAGGCCCGTACTAACTATGGCTACACCTTC. Translated: CASSQTRGQARTNYGYTF. The chain couples TRBV2 to TRBJ1-2; D is undetermined. Germline V gene data show CDR1 as SNHLY and CDR2 as FYNNEI. This CDR3 spans 18 amino acids.